This T cell receptor beta chain was documented in a study of T cell repertoires in cytomegalovirus infection. Points on this clonotype: Its specificity is unknown.

This CDR3 has 15 residues. Trimming took 4 bases from V and 1 from J, leaving 14 bases between them. Germline V CDR1 and CDR2: MGHRA, YSYEKL. TCRdb used MiXCR to reprocess the reads, holding one entry per CDR3 protein. The sample yields a few hundred thousand distinct CDR3 sequences, roughly a third seen once. This TCR derives from a human donor in good health (CMV status not recorded). Some clones in this sample may be carry-over from other donors' samples. The sequences come from cultured PBMCs, collected from culture after CMV antigen stimulation. The V call is TRBV4-1, the J call TRBJ2-7, with no clear D. The CDR3, as DNA: TGCGCCAGCAGCCGGTCGAGTCTACAGTCCTACGAGCAGTACTTC. Its translation: CASSRSSLQSYEQYF.